This T cell receptor beta chain stems from a study of blood T cell repertoires in COVID-19. Looking at the study overall: T cells, B-cell-depleted T cells, or PBMCs provided the cDNA or gDNA that served as material.

The CDR3 has 17 residues. The V and J ends lost 5 bases and 5 bases, in that order; junction bases with no gene match: 8. Per germline, CDR1 MNHEY and CDR2 SVGEGT. Data came from immunoSEQ multiplex PCR; TCRdb stores just in-frame clones and leaves some out. Of approximately 97,000 clones in the sample, 70% to 85% were seen once. Material for sequencing was peripheral blood. The sequence came from a man aged 60-69 years with active or convalescent COVID-19. V is TRBV6-2 or TRBV6-3 and J is TRBJ2-1; 14 bases map to TRBD2. CDR3 loop: CASSPWEGLAGDNEQFF. The CDR3 DNA reads TGTGCCAGCAGTCCCTGGGAGGGACTAGCGGGAGACAATGAGCAGTTCTTC.